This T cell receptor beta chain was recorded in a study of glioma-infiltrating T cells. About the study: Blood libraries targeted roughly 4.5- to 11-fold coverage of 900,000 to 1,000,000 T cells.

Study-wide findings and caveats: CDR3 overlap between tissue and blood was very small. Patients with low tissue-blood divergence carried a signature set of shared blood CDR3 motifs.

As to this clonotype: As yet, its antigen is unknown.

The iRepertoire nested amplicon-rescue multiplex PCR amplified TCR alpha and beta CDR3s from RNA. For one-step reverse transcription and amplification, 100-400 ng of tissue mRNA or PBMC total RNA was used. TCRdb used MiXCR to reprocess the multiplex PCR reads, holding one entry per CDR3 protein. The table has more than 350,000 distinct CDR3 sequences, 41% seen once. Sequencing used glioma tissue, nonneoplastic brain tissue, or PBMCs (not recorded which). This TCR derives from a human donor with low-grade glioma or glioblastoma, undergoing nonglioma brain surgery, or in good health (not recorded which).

The CDR3 region is CASSYGAAWGYGYTF. The DNA for the CDR3 is TGTGCCAGCAGTTACGGGGCCGCCTGGGGCTATGGCTACACCTTC. The rearrangement links TRBV6-5 to TRBJ1-2; maybe TRBD1 (5 bases). The germline CDR1 and CDR2 sequences are MNHEY and SVGAGI. Deletions cut 2 bases from V and 4 bases from J, with 14 bases between. The CDR3 runs 15 residues.